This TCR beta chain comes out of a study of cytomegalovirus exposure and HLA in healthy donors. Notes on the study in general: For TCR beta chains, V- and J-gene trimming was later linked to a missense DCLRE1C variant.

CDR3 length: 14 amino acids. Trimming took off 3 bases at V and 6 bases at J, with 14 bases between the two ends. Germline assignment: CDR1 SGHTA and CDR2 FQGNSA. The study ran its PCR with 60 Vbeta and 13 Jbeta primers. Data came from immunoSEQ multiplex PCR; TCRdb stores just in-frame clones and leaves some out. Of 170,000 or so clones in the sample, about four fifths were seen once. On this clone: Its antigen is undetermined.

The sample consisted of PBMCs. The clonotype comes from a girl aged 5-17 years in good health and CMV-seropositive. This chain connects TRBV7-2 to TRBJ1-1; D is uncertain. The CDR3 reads CASSLGQVFPEAFF. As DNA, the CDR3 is TGTGCCAGCAGCTTGGGCCAGGTTTTCCCTGAAGCTTTCTTT.